Listed below are T cell receptor beta chains from one sample, sequenced in a study of shared clonotypes between healthy human individuals. The table came from immunoSEQ multiplex PCR; TCRdb's copy has only in-frame clones and leaves some out. Seen here are some 200,000 clones, 90% to 95% observed once, and the top ten hold around 0.067%. Source material: naive CD4+ T cells sorted from blood. These receptors were taken from a woman between 25 and 40 years old in good health. The CDR3 runs from the conserved cysteine through the conserved F or W. The D gene is left open where the match is weak. The size of a clone is reported for some rows only, either as once, few or many, or as a class for expanded clones.

j_call | d_call | v_call | clone_size | cdr3_aa | cdr3_nt
TRBJ2-7 | TRBD2 | TRBV7-9 | - | CASSFERDGGYEQYF | TGTGCCAGCAGCTTTGAGCGGGATGGGGGCTACGAGCAGTACTTC
TRBJ2-2 | - | TRBV2 | - | CASSEGLPNTGELFF | TGTGCCAGCAGTGAGGGCCTACCGAACACCGGGGAGCTGTTTTTT
TRBJ1-1 | - | TRBV28 | - | CASSLLQGIAEAFF | TGTGCCAGCAGTTTACTCCAGGGGATCGCTGAAGCTTTCTTT
TRBJ2-7 | - | TRBV28 | few | CASSSTVYEQYF | TGTGCCAGCAGTTCGACAGTCTACGAGCAGTACTTC
TRBJ2-7 | TRBD1 | TRBV19 | - | CASRDRGRSYEQYF | TGTGCCAGTCGGGACAGGGGGAGATCCTACGAGCAGTACTTC
TRBJ1-5 | - | TRBV28 | - | CASSPTGRGNQPQHF | TGTGCCAGCAGTCCCACAGGGAGGGGGAATCAGCCCCAGCATTTT
TRBJ2-7 | - | TRBV7-2 | - | CASSLDRLEQYF | TGTGCCAGCAGCTTAGACAGACTCGAGCAGTACTTC
TRBJ1-1 | TRBD1 | TRBV28 | - | CASSGTGGEITEAFF | TGTGCCAGCAGTGGGACAGGGGGCGAAATCACTGAAGCTTTCTTT
TRBJ2-7 | TRBD2 | TRBV19 | - | CASRPHLAETYEQYF | TGTGCCAGTAGACCCCATCTAGCGGAAACCTACGAGCAGTACTTC
TRBJ2-7 | TRBD1 | TRBV28 | few | CASRTGSYEQYF | TGTGCCAGCAGGACAGGGAGCTACGAGCAGTACTTC
TRBJ2-7 | TRBD2 | TRBV28 | - | CASAPAGGSYEQYF | TGTGCCAGCGCACCAGCGGGAGGGTCCTACGAGCAGTACTTC